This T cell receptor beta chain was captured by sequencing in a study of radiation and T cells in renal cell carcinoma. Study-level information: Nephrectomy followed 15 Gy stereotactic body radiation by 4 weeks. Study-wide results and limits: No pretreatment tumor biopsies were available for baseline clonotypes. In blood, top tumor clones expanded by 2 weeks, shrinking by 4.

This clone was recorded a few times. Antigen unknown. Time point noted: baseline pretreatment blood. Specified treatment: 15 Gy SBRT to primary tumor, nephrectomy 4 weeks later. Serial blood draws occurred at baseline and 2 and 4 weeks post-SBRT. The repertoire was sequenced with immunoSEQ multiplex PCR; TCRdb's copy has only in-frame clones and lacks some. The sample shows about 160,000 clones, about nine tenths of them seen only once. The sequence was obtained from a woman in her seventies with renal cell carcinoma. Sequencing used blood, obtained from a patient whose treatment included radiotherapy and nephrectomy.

CDR3 region: CASSREWDTEAFF. Here the CDR3 DNA reads TGTGCCAGCAGTCGGGAATGGGACACTGAAGCTTTCTTT. This sequence joins TRBV6-1 and TRBJ1-1; D unclear. V dropped 5 bases and J dropped 3 bases, with 10 bases sitting between them. CDR3 length equals 13 residues. Germline V gene data show CDR1 as MNHNS and CDR2 as SASEGT.